The clone carrying this T cell receptor beta chain was counted at least ten times. Time point reported: newly diagnosed GD, antithyroid drugs for less than 3 months. PBMC-derived RNA was used for the TCR library. The source of the sample is a study of regulatory T cells in long-lasting Graves disease. The germline V and J ends were trimmed by 5 bases and 2 bases, with 17 bases remaining between them. The CDR3 has 16 residues. Germline V gene data show CDR1 as SGHTA and CDR2 as FQGNSA. Arm-PCR of CDR3 regions with iRepertoire HTBI primers generated TCR beta libraries. One entry per CDR3 protein results from TCRdb running MiXCR on the multiplex PCR reads. Counted here are roughly 400,000 distinct CDR3 sequences, about 15% occurring once; the ten biggest clones make up approximately 8%. The same specimen was also included in a second study, on T cells in Graves' hyperthyroidism and ophthalmopathy. From that report: RT-PCR in the first round (using the HTBI primer set) targeted the TCR CDR3.

The chain employs TRBV7-2 and TRBJ2-3, with unresolved D. Specimen: peripheral blood mononuclear cells (PBMCs), collected at new diagnosis, from a patient treated with antithyroid drugs. This sequence originates from a middle-aged woman with Graves disease. CDR3 DNA: TGTGCCAGCAGCCCGCCCTTGTGGAACCCCACAGATACGCAGTATTTT. Translation: CASSPPLWNPTDTQYF.